These T cell receptor beta chains were read from a single sample in a study of blood T cell repertoires in COVID-19. TCRdb keeps only in-frame clones here, not all; method: immunoSEQ multiplex PCR. Found here are hundreds of thousands of clones, around nine tenths of them singletons; the top ten hold 1.5% to 2%. Sequenced input: peripheral blood. The receptors derive from a woman aged 55-70 years who had recovered from COVID-19. Both conserved end residues are part of each CDR3. A D gene is named only where the DNA matches it firmly. The listing skips clone size in some rows; elsewhere it reads once, few, many or a size class.

>.|TRBJ2-7|14|TRBD1|TRBV28
CASNPGQARYEQYF
TGTGCCAGCAATCCGGGACAGGCTCGCTACGAGCAGTACTTC
>.|TRBJ1-1|15|TRBD1|TRBV7-2
CASSFHTGGRTEAFF
TGTGCCAGCAGCTTTCACACAGGGGGAAGGACTGAAGCTTTCTTT
>.|TRBJ1-2|12|.|TRBV12-3/TRBV12-4
CASSRTVYGYTF
TGTGCCAGCAGTCGGACAGTTTATGGCTACACCTTC
>.|TRBJ1-6|16|.|TRBV7-3
CASSRSYSRYNSPLHF
TGTGCCAGCAGTCGGTCCTACAGCCGATATAATTCACCCCTCCACTTT
>.|TRBJ1-6|15|.|TRBV7-2
CASTMPPGGNSPLHF
TGTGCCAGCACAATGCCGCCGGGAGGTAATTCACCCCTCCACTTT
>.|TRBJ1-1|14|.|TRBV19
CASIKTWGGTEAFF
TGTGCCAGTATCAAAACGTGGGGAGGCACTGAAGCTTTCTTT
>many|TRBJ1-2|16|.|TRBV27
CASSLSVNGAQGGYTF
TGTGCCAGCAGTTTATCGGTGAACGGCGCCCAGGGCGGCTACACCTTC
>.|TRBJ2-3|16|.|TRBV7-2
CASSSGGQGFADTQYF
TGTGCCAGCAGCTCGGGAGGACAGGGATTTGCGGATACGCAGTATTTT
>.|TRBJ2-5|14|TRBD1|TRBV14
CASRKQGAQETQYF
TGTGCCAGTCGGAAACAGGGGGCCCAAGAGACCCAGTACTTC
>.|TRBJ1-5|14|.|TRBV9
CASSPTGSNQPQHF
TGTGCCAGCAGCCCCACAGGATCCAATCAGCCCCAGCATTTT
>.|TRBJ2-7|13|TRBD1|TRBV11-3
CASSPGQHYEQYF
TGTGCCAGCAGCCCGGGACAGCACTACGAGCAGTACTTC
>.|TRBJ1-4|13|.|TRBV28
CATQEGGDEKLFF
TGTGCCACCCAAGAGGGGGGGGATGAAAAACTGTTTTTT
>.|TRBJ2-4|15|TRBD2|TRBV7-2
CASSARGGAGNIQYF
TGTGCCAGCAGCGCGCGGGGGGGCGCCGGAAACATTCAGTACTTC
>.|TRBJ2-3|16|TRBD2|TRBV27
CASSIGTSGGTDTQYF
TGTGCCAGCAGTATAGGGACTAGCGGGGGCACAGATACGCAGTATTTT
>.|TRBJ2-7|15|TRBD2|TRBV6-5
CASRLLAGLSYEQYF
TGTGCCAGCAGACTACTAGCGGGGCTCTCCTACGAGCAGTACTTC
>.|TRBJ2-5|16|TRBD1|TRBV25-1
CASSVLRGQGKETQYF
TGTGCCAGCAGTGTCCTTCGTGGACAGGGGAAAGAGACCCAGTACTTC
>.|TRBJ1-2|15|.|TRBV5-1
CASSLGGTIWDGYTF
TGCGCCAGCAGCTTGGGCGGGACCATTTGGGATGGCTACACCTTC
>.|TRBJ2-2|14|.|TRBV7-7
CASSLAASTGELFF
TGTGCTAGCAGCTTAGCTGCTAGCACCGGGGAGCTGTTTTTT
>.|TRBJ1-2|12|.|TRBV28
CASSFGPVGYTF
TGTGCCAGCAGTTTTGGCCCCGTTGGCTACACCTTC
>.|TRBJ1-4|16|TRBD1|TRBV5-1
CASSTGQGLTNEKLFF
TGCGCCAGCAGCACTGGACAGGGGTTGACTAATGAAAAACTGTTTTTT
>.|TRBJ1-1|13|.|TRBV6-1
CASSEARYPEAFF
TGTGCCAGCAGTGAAGCCAGGTACCCTGAAGCTTTCTTT
>.|TRBJ2-7|14|TRBD2|TRBV7-2
CASSLAGGAYEQYF
TGTGCCAGCAGCTTAGCGGGGGGGGCCTACGAGCAGTACTTC
>.|TRBJ1-2|14|TRBD1|TRBV27
CASSWDRGDYGYTF
TGTGCCAGCAGTTGGGACAGGGGGGACTATGGCTACACCTTC
>.|TRBJ1-5|15|TRBD1|TRBV28
CASRSGTGWEQPQHF
TGTGCCAGCAGGTCCGGGACAGGGTGGGAACAGCCCCAGCATTTT
>.|TRBJ2-2|13|.|TRBV18
CATFNAGTGELFF
TGTGCCACCTTCAACGCGGGGACCGGGGAGCTGTTTTTT
>once|TRBJ1-5|14|.|TRBV28
CASSLRGSLQPQHF
TGTGCCAGCAGTTTGAGAGGATCTTTGCAGCCCCAGCATTTT
>.|TRBJ2-5|14|.|TRBV11-2
CASSLERGWETQYF
TGTGCCAGCAGCTTAGAACGGGGGTGGGAGACCCAGTACTTC
>.|TRBJ2-3|15|TRBD1|TRBV5-7
CASSQDRALRDTQYF
TGTGCCAGCAGTCAAGACAGGGCCCTACGAGATACGCAGTATTTT
>.|TRBJ2-2|15|TRBD2|TRBV12-5
CASGFSGGANGELFF
TGTGCTAGTGGTTTTAGCGGGGGGGCAAACGGGGAGCTGTTTTTT
>few|TRBJ2-2|13|.|TRBV27
CASSIGGLGELFF
TGTGCCAGCAGTATAGGGGGTTTAGGGGAGCTGTTTTTT
>once|TRBJ1-1|11|.|TRBV6-5
CASRQGRKAFF
TGTGCCAGCAGACAGGGCCGGAAAGCTTTCTTT
>.|TRBJ2-7|14|.|TRBV3-1/TRBV3-2
CASSQGYGGYEQYF
TGTGCCAGCAGCCAAGGCTACGGAGGCTACGAGCAGTACTTC
>.|TRBJ2-1|15|TRBD2|TRBV7-2
CASSLTRGASNEQFF
TGTGCCAGCAGCTTGACGCGGGGGGCTAGCAATGAGCAGTTCTTC
>.|TRBJ2-7|17|.|TRBV7-3
CASSLFRRTARRYEQYF
TGTGCCAGCAGCTTATTCCGTCGGACAGCCCGAAGATACGAGCAGTACTTC
>.|TRBJ1-2|15|.|TRBV6-5
CASSYKVRDDGGYTF
TGTGCCAGCAGTTACAAAGTCAGGGATGATGGAGGCTACACCTTC
>.|TRBJ2-3|11|.|TRBV4-1
CASSLYYTQYF
TGCGCCAGCAGCCTTTATTATACGCAGTATTTT
>.|TRBJ2-1|15|TRBD2|TRBV9
CASSVGLAGYNEQFF
TGTGCCAGCAGCGTAGGACTAGCGGGGTACAATGAGCAGTTCTTC
>.|TRBJ1-1|12|.|TRBV28
CASRPSGKAAFF
TGTGCCAGCAGGCCTTCAGGGAAGGCGGCTTTCTTT
>.|TRBJ2-5|16|TRBD2|TRBV28
CASSSTSGGVGETQYF
TGTGCCAGCAGTTCGACTAGCGGGGGGGTTGGAGAGACCCAGTACTTC
>.|TRBJ2-1|13|TRBD2|TRBV9
CASSSGTSNEQFF
TGTGCCAGCAGCTCCGGGACTAGCAATGAGCAGTTCTTC
>many|TRBJ2-7|15|.|TRBV5-5
CASSPRDSRSYEQYF
TGTGCCAGCAGCCCCCGGGACTCGCGCTCCTACGAGCAGTACTTC
>once|TRBJ2-5|16|TRBD2|TRBV6-6
CASSRRLAGGTGTQYF
TGTGCCAGCAGTCGAAGACTAGCGGGGGGCACGGGGACCCAGTACTTC